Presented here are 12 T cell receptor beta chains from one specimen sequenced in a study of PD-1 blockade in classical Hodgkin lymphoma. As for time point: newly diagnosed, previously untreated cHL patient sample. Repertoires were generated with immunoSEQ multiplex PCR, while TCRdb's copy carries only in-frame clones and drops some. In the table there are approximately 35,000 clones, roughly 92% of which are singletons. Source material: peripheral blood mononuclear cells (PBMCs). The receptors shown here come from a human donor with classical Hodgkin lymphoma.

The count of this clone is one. The CDR3: CASSRRDQETQYF. DNA for the CDR3: TGTGCCAGTAGCCGGCGGGACCAAGAGACCCAGTACTTC. The V call is TRBV19, the J call TRBJ2-5; a weak D match, TRBD2 (5 bases). Trimming took off 6 bases at V and 0 bases at J, with 8 bases between the two ends. CDR1 is LNHDA, CDR2 SQIVND, per germline (reference sequence). This CDR3 has 13 amino acids.

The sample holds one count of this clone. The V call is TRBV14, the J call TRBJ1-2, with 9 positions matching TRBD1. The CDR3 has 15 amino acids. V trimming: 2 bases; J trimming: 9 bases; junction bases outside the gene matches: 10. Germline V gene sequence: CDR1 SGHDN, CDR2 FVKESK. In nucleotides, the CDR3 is TGTGCCAGCAGCCAACAGGGGACAGGGTTGTTTCGCTACACCTTC. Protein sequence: CASSQQGTGLFRYTF.

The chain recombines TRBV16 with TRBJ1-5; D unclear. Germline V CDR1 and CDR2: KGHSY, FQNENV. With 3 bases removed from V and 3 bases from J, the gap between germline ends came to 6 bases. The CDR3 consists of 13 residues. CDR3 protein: CASSHLPNQPQHF. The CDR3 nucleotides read TGTGCCAGCAGCCACCTCCCCAATCAGCCCCAGCATTTT.

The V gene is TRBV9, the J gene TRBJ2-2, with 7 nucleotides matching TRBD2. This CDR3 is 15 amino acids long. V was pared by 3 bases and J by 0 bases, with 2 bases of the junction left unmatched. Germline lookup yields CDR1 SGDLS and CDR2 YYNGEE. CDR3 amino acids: CASSATSANTGELFF. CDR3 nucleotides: TGTGCCAGCAGCGCCACTAGCGCGAACACCGGGGAGCTGTTTTTT.

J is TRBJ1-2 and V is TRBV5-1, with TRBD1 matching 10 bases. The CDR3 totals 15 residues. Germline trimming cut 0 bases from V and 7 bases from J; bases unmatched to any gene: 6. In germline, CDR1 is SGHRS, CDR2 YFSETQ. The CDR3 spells CASSLVGQGESGYTF. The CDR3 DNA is TGCGCCAGCAGCTTGGTAGGACAGGGGGAATCTGGCTACACCTTC.

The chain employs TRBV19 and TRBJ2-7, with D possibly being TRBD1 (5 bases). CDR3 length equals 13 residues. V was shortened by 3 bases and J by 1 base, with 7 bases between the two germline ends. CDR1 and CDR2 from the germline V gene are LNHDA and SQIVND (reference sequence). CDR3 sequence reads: CASSIDSSYEQYF. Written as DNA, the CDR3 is TGTGCCAGTAGTATCGACAGTTCCTACGAGCAGTACTTC. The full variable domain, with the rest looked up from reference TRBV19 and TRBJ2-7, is DGGITQSPKYLFRKEGQNVTLSCEQNLNHDAMYWYRQDPGQGLRLIYYSQIVNDFQKGDIAEGYSVSREKKESFPLTVTSAQKNPTAFYLCASSIDSSYEQYFGPGTRLTVT.

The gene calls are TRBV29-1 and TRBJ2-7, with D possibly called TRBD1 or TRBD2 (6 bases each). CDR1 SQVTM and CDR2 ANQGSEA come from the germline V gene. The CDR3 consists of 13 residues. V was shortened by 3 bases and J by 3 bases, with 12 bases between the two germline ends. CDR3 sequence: CSVEGGQGYEQYF. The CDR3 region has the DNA TGCAGCGTTGAGGGGGGCCAGGGCTACGAGCAGTACTTC.

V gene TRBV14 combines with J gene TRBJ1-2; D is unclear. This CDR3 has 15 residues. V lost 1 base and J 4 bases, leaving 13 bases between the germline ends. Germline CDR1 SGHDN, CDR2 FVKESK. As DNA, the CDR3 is TGTGCCAGCAGCCAAGTAGGTTTTTGGTCCTATGGCTACACCTTC. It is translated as CASSQVGFWSYGYTF.

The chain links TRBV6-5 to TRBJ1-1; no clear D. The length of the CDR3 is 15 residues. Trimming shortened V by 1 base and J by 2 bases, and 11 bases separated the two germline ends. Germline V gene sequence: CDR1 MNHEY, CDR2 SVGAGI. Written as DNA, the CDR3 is TGTGCCAGCAGTTACTTTCCAGGTTCTAACACTGAAGCTTTCTTT. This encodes CASSYFPGSNTEAFF.

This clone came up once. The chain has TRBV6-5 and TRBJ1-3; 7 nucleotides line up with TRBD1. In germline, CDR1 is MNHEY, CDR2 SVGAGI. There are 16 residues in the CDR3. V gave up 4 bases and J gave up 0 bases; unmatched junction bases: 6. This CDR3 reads CASSSGQHLSGNTIYF. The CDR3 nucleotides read TGTGCCAGCAGTTCGGGACAGCATCTCTCTGGAAACACCATATATTTT.

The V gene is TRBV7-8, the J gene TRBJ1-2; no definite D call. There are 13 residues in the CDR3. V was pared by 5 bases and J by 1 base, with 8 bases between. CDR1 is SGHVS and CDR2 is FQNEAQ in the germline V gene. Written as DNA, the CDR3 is TGTGCCAGCAGCCGAACGATTAACTATGGCTACACCTTC. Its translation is CASSRTINYGYTF.

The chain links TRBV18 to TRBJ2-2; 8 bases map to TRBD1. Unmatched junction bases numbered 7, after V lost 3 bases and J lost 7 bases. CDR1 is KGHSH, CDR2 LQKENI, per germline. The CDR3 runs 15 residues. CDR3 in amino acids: CASSPRTGLDGELFF. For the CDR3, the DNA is TGTGCCAGCTCACCCCGGACAGGGTTGGACGGGGAGCTGTTTTTT.